A single sample gave rise to the 13 T cell receptor beta chains below, sequenced in a study of T-cell memory formation after mild COVID-19. TCRdb re-analysed the 5' RACE reads in MiXCR, keeping a single row per CDR3 protein. The sample includes 120,000 to 150,000 distinct CDR3 sequences, roughly 19% of them seen just once. The sequenced material came from PBMCs or a T cell subset sorted from them (not recorded which). The receptors shown here come from an adult woman who had mild COVID-19 (a few samples of this study predate the infection). Cell type and time point are not known.

This clonotype has at least ten counts. This chain joins TRBV7-2 and TRBJ2-7, with 7 bases identical to TRBD1. V trimming: 5 bases; J trimming: 4 bases; junction bases outside the gene matches: 5. Germline CDR1 reads SGHTA; CDR2 reads FQGNSA. This CDR3 comprises 13 residues. CDR3 DNA: TGTGCCAGCAGCCCCGGGACAGAATACGAGCAGTACTTC. Protein sequence: CASSPGTEYEQYF.

The rearrangement uses TRBV5-1 and TRBJ2-7, with 7 nucleotides matching TRBD2. CDR3 length: 18 amino acids. Germline V gene lookup returns CDR1 SGHRS and CDR2 YFSETQ. The V gene end was trimmed by 1 base and the J gene end by 2 bases; junction bases not matched to a gene: 15. CDR3 DNA sequence: TGCGCCAGCAGCTTGACGTGGGAGGGCTCCTTCGCAACCTACGAGCAGTACTTC. Residues: CASSLTWEGSFATYEQYF. Together with reference TRBV5-1 and TRBJ2-7, the CDR3 gives the full variable domain: KAGVTQTPRYLIKTRGQQVTLSCSPISGHRSVSWYQQTPGQGLQFLFEYFSETQRNKGNFPGRFSGRQFSNSRSEMNVSTLELGDSALYLCASSLTWEGSFATYEQYFGPGTRLTVT.

In its sample, this clonotype was seen a few times. The J gene is TRBJ2-7, the V gene TRBV4-1, with D perhaps matching TRBD2 (6 bases). Germline CDR1 reads MGHRA; CDR2 reads YSYEKL. There are 17 residues in the CDR3. V was trimmed by 5 bases and J by 3 bases, leaving 23 bases between them. The CDR3 nucleotides are TGCGCCAGCAGCAGATCCTCACCCGGAGGGGACCTCTACGAGCAGTACTTC. This codes for CASSRSSPGGDLYEQYF.

The chain combines TRBV2 with TRBJ1-2, with a weak D call TRBD1 (6 bases). This CDR3 is 16 amino acids long. V shed 6 bases and J shed 8 bases, with 25 bases lying between them. Germline V gives CDR1 SNHLY, CDR2 FYNNEI. CDR3 amino acids: CASRPHFLAGARGYTF. In DNA, the CDR3 is TGTGCCAGCAGGCCCCATTTCTTAGCGGGGGCGCGAGGCTACACCTTC. Together with reference TRBV2 and TRBJ1-2, the CDR3 gives the full variable domain: EPEVTQTPSHQVTQMGQEVILRCVPISNHLYFYWYRQILGQKVEFLVSFYNNEISEKSEIFDDQFSVERPDGSNFTLKIRSTKLEDSAMYFCASRPHFLAGARGYTFGSGTRLTVV.

The CDR3 spells CSAQRAGGTYNEQFF. The CDR3 coding sequence is TGCAGCGCCCAGAGAGCGGGGGGGACCTACAATGAGCAGTTCTTC. The chain is built from TRBV29-1 and TRBJ2-1; the match to TRBD2 covers 10 bases. CDR3 length: 15 amino acids. The V gene's germline CDR1 is SQVTM and CDR2 ANQGSEA. With 7 bases clipped from V and 2 bases from J, the junction kept 8 bases outside the gene matches.

The chain has TRBV6-5 and TRBJ2-7; D is uncertain. The CDR3 has 13 residues. Trimming stripped 2 bases from V and 6 bases from J, with 11 bases between. CDR1 is MNHEY and CDR2 is SVGAGI in the germline V gene. In DNA, the CDR3 is TGTGCCAGCAGTTACGGGGAATGGTGCGAGCAGTACTTC. Its translation is CASSYGEWCEQYF.

The chain employs TRBV7-6 and TRBJ2-7; D remains ambiguous. The CDR3 is 14 residues long. The V end was cut by 1 base, the J end by 2 bases, with 9 bases between. Germline values: CDR1 SGHVS, CDR2 FNYEAQ. The CDR3 DNA reads as TGTGCCAGCAGCTTAGTGGGCAGGACCTACGAGCAGTACTTC. Translation: CASSLVGRTYEQYF.

This clonotype occurred a few times. The rearrangement links TRBV4-2 to TRBJ1-1, with a possible D match to TRBD1 (6 bases). Trimming pared 3 bases from V and 1 base from J, leaving 9 bases between. The germline V gene encodes CDR1 LGHNA and CDR2 YNFKEQ. The CDR3 length is 14 residues. The CDR3 is CASSQTGTNTEAFF. In nucleotides, the CDR3 is TGTGCCAGCAGCCAGACAGGTACGAACACTGAAGCTTTCTTT.

J is TRBJ1-4 and V is TRBV9; the D gene is possibly TRBD1 (5 bases). Trimming took off 4 bases at V and 0 bases at J, with 13 bases between the two ends. Germline V gene lookup returns CDR1 SGDLS and CDR2 YYNGEE. The CDR3 sequence is 16 residues long. The CDR3 sequence is CASSTTGGATNEKLFF. For the CDR3, the DNA is TGTGCCAGCAGCACCACCGGGGGGGCAACTAATGAAAAACTGTTTTTT.

This clonotype was observed a handful of times. The V and J genes are TRBV20-1 and TRBJ1-1; D is unclear. CDR1 is DFQATT and CDR2 is SNEGSKA in the germline V gene (reference sequence). The CDR3 sequence is 13 residues long. V was pared by 0 bases and J by 11 bases, with 16 bases between. The chain's CDR3 is CSARDSPPGYAFF. CDR3 DNA: TGCAGTGCTAGAGATAGCCCCCCCGGGTACGCTTTCTTT.

There are many counts of this clonotype. The genes are TRBV5-1 and TRBJ2-1, with D possibly being TRBD2 (7 bases). V lost 4 bases and J lost 0, with 14 bases in between. Germline CDR1 reads SGHRS; CDR2 reads YFSETQ. There are 16 residues in the CDR3. Here the CDR3 DNA reads TGCGCCAGCAGCCCAGATGGGGGGGCCTCCTACAATGAGCAGTTCTTC. This translates into CASSPDGGASYNEQFF.

This clonotype turned up a few times. This chain links TRBV12-3 or TRBV12-4 with TRBJ2-3; TRBD2 matches at 7 bases. The V segment lost 2 bases and the J segment 7 bases; nucleotides outside the gene matches: 9. The CDR3 is 15 amino acids. The CDR3 protein is CASSLPGGMVNTQYF. The DNA of the CDR3 is TGTGCCAGCAGTTTACCCGGGGGGATGGTAAATACGCAGTATTTT.

The V call is TRBV20-1, the J call TRBJ2-1, with TRBD1 as a possible D gene (5 bases). Between the trimmed V and J ends, which lost 6 bases and 5 bases, there was a span of 17 bases. The CDR3 loop spans 14 amino acids. Germline values: CDR1 DFQATT, CDR2 SNEGSKA (reference sequence). The CDR3 nucleotides are TGCAGTGCCCCTCGTTTGGTAGGGGACAATGAGCAGTTCTTC. Encoded protein: CSAPRLVGDNEQFF.